This T cell receptor (beta chain) was observed in a study of cytomegalovirus exposure and HLA in healthy donors. Whole-study context: The Caucasian-associated ancestry cluster contained more than 75% of the 398 genotyped donors.

Overall study results and limits: TCR beta V- and J-gene trimming was later associated with a missense DCLRE1C variant. With further analysis later on, most CMV-associated TCR beta chains appeared HLA-restricted. Previous analysis showed most TCR beta V segments were productive about 90% or about 30% of the time.

Note on this clone: The antigen is undetermined.

60 Vbeta and 13 Jbeta primers were used in PCR. Profiled with immunoSEQ multiplex PCR; TCRdb holds only in-frame clones, not every one. The clone table shows about 130,000 clones, with the ten largest holding roughly 2%. The sample taken for sequencing was PBMCs. This TCR was recovered from a woman in her fifties or sixties in good health and CMV-seronegative.

The CDR3 sequence is CAISEKDRVRYEQYF. The CDR3 coding sequence is TGTGCCATCAGTGAGAAGGACAGGGTGCGGTACGAGCAGTACTTC. V usage is TRBV10-3 and J usage is TRBJ2-5; TRBD1 matches at 8 bases. The J call may be in error: the DNA end matches TRBJ2-7 better. From germline, CDR1 is ENHRY and CDR2 SYGVKD. CDR3 length: 15 amino acids.